The source of this TCR beta chain is a study of EBV T-cell therapy then PD-1 blockade in nasopharyngeal carcinoma. Sample treatment: AdE1-LMPpoly-expanded autologous EBV-specific T-cell therapy followed by anti-PD-1 nivolumab. Turning to this clone: Its cognate antigen is unknown.

Generated by immunoSEQ multiplex PCR, the TCRdb table keeps only in-frame clones and is missing some. The table has roughly 20,000 clones, roughly 84% seen once. Trimming took off 0 bases at V and 1 base at J, with 7 bases between the two ends. CDR1 is LGHNA, CDR2 YSLEER, per germline. CDR3 size: 16 residues. Sequencing used CD8+ T cells from blood, obtained at roughly day 35 from a patient whose treatment included autologous EBV-specific T cells and nivolumab. The receptor's source is a man between 40 and 49 years old with nasopharyngeal carcinoma. The rearrangement uses TRBV4-3 and TRBJ2-6; a possible D gene is TRBD1 (5 bases). The DNA of the CDR3 is TGCGCCAGCAGCCAAGAGACAGCATCTGGGGCCAACGTCCTGACTTTC. It specifies CASSQETASGANVLTF.